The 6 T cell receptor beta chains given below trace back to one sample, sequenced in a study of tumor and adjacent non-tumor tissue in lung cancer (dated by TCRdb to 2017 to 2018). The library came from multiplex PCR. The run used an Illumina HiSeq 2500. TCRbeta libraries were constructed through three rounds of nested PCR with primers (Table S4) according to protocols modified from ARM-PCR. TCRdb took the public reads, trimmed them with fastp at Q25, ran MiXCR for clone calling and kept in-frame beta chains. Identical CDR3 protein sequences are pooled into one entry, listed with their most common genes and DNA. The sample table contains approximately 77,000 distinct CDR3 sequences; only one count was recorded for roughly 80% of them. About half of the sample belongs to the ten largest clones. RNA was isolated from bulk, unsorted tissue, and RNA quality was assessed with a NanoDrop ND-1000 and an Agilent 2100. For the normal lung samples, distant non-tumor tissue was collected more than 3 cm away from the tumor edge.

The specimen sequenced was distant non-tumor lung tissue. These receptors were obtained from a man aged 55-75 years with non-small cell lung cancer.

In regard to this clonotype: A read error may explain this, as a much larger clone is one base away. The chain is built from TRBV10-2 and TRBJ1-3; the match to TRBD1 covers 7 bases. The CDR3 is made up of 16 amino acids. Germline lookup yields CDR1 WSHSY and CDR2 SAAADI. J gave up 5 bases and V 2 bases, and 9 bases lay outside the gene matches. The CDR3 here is CASSERGGADRNTIYF. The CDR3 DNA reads TGCGCCAGCAGTGAGAGAGGGGGCGCGGATAGAAACACCATATATTTT.

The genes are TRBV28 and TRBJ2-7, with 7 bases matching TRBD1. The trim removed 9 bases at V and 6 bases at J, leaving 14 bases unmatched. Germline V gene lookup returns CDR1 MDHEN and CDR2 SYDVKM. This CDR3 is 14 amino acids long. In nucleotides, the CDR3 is TGTGCCAGTGGATTAACAGACAGGGTAGGCGAGCAGTACTTC. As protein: CASGLTDRVGEQYF.

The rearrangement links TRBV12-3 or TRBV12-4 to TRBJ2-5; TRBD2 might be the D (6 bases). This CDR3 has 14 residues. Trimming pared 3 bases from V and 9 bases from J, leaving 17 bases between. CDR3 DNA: TGTGCCAGCAGTTTGCGGGGCTCCCGGGTGGCCCAGTACTTC. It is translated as CASSLRGSRVAQYF.

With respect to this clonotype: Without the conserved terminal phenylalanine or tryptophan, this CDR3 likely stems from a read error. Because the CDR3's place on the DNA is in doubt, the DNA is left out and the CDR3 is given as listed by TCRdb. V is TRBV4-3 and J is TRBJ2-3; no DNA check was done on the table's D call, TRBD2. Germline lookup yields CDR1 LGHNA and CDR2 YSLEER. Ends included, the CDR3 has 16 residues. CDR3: CASSQDRAGTTYTQCC.

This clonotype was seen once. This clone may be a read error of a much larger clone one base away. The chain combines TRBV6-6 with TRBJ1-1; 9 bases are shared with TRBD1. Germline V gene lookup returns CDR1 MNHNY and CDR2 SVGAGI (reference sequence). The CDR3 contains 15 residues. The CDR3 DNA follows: TGTGTCAGCACCCTCACCGGGACAGGGAGCACTGAAGCTTTCTTT. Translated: CVSTLTGTGSTEAFF.

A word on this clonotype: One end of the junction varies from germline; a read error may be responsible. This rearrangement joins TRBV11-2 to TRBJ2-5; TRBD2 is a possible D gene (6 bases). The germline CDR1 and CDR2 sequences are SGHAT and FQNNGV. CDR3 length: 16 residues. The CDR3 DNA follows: TGTGCCAGGAGCTCCACAATGGGGAGGCCAAGGGAGACCCAATACTTC. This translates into CARSSTMGRPRETQYF.